This record concerns one TCR beta chain sequence. Its target is unknown. This sample is drawn from a study of high-grade serous ovarian cancer treatment subgroups. Tumor tissue was taken before any definitive surgery or chemotherapy was given. Here immunoSEQ multiplex PCR was the method, and the copy in TCRdb shows in-frame clones only, minus some. This sample has about 10,000 clones, with about 70% found just once. General study results and limits: Different patients shared almost no repertoire; same-patient tumors shared about 0.11 to 0.85. Only CDR3 was analyzed; CDR1 and CDR2 were not. Clonal relatedness tracked neoantigen level, and by trend copy number and mutation load.

Trimming stripped 3 bases from V and 8 bases from J, with 16 bases between. This CDR3 spans 14 amino acids. In germline, CDR1 is MGHRA, CDR2 YSYEKL. The rearrangement uses TRBV4-1 and TRBJ1-1; tentative D call: TRBD1 (6 bases). The sample consisted of tumor tissue. This receptor was identified in a human donor with high-grade serous ovarian cancer. This CDR3 is CASSHNMEGTEAFF. The CDR3, as DNA: TGCGCCAGCAGCCACAATATGGAGGGGACAGAAGCTTTCTTT.